This T cell receptor (beta chain) emerged from a study of cytomegalovirus exposure and HLA in healthy donors. The germline gives CDR1 SGHTA, CDR2 FQGNSA. Between the trimmed V and J ends, which lost 6 bases and 0 bases, there was a span of 3 bases. This CDR3 has 12 residues. The study ran its PCR with 60 Vbeta and 13 Jbeta primers. Clones were read by immunoSEQ multiplex PCR, and TCRdb kept only the in-frame ones, dropping some. This table has 100,000 to 120,000 clones, nearly 80% appearing once. This chain joins TRBV7-2 and TRBJ1-5, with no clear D. The source material was PBMCs. The receptor's source is a woman in her thirties in good health and CMV-seronegative. For the CDR3, the DNA is TGTGCCAGCAGTAATAGCAATCAGCCCCAGCATTTT. This gives the protein CASSNSNQPQHF.